This T cell receptor beta chain stems from a study of shared clonotypes between healthy human individuals. Donors included only healthy HIV-negative adults lacking recent acute infections or vaccinations. Comments on this clone: Antigen unknown.

Study outcomes and limitations: As a rule, naive subsets had a larger estimated richness than memory subsets. Four donors had roughly 5% of their naive CD4 clonotypes in common. Sequencing depth was predicted to influence how clonotypes are shared among donors.

The CDR3 is made up of 20 amino acids. Germline V lookup: CDR1 SGDLS, CDR2 YYNGEE. Unmatched junction bases numbered 14, after V lost 0 bases and J lost 8 bases. Sequencing was performed with immunoSEQ multiplex PCR; in TCRdb, only in-frame clones are kept and a portion is missing. Of some 1.5 million clones listed, 96% were seen once; the top ten hold approximately 1.2%. This sequence originates from a man aged 25-45 years in good health. The chain employs TRBV9 and TRBJ2-1, with TRBD2 matching 16 bases. Sequencing was carried out using naive CD4+ T cells sorted from blood. Subset meaning: CD45RA+ positively selected. This CDR3 is CASSVVGGTSGRADGDEQFF. CDR3 coding DNA: TGTGCCAGCAGCGTAGTGGGCGGGACTAGCGGGAGGGCCGATGGGGATGAGCAGTTCTTC.